Following are 5 T cell receptor beta chains from one sample sequenced in a study of cytomegalovirus exposure and HLA in healthy donors. The protocol was immunoSEQ multiplex PCR, while the TCRdb copy is restricted to in-frame clones and leaves out a portion. The sample yields 99,000 or so clones, 86% seen once. The sequenced sample was PBMCs. Receptors were obtained from a woman between 18 and 29 years old in good health and CMV-seropositive.

The chain links TRBV14 to TRBJ2-7; 10 nucleotides match TRBD2. CDR3 length: 15 amino acids. The V gene's germline CDR1 is SGHDN and CDR2 FVKESK. The ends lost 1 base at V and 6 bases at J; junction bases unmatched: 6. CDR3: CASSQGLAGVGEQYF. Written as DNA, the CDR3 is TGTGCCAGCAGCCAAGGGCTAGCGGGGGTAGGCGAGCAGTACTTC.

The rearrangement joins TRBV7-9 to TRBJ2-3, with TRBD2 matching 11 bases. The CDR3 sequence is 16 residues long. CDR1 and CDR2 from the germline V gene are SEHNR and FQNEAQ (reference sequence). The V gene end was trimmed by 5 bases and the J gene end by 1 base; junction bases not matched to a gene: 5. As DNA, the CDR3 is TGTGCCAGCAGCCCGTCGACTAGCGGGGGCACAGATACGCAGTATTTT. Translated, it gives CASSPSTSGGTDTQYF.

The chain has TRBV15 and TRBJ2-1; D gene unclear. The CDR3 is made up of 14 amino acids. Looked up from germline, CDR1 is LNHNV and CDR2 is YYDKDF (reference sequence). Trimming took off 0 bases at V and 4 bases at J, with 7 bases between the two ends. The CDR3 DNA sequence: TGTGCCACCAGCAGAGATTACAATTACAATGAGCAGTTCTTC. The encoded protein is CATSRDYNYNEQFF.

This clone occurred once. The chain links TRBV4-1 to TRBJ2-7; 8 bases match TRBD2. In germline, CDR1 is MGHRA, CDR2 YSYEKL. V lost 0 bases and J lost 2; bases outside the gene matches: 3. The length of the CDR3 is 15 residues. The CDR3 loop reads CASSQEGTRAYEQYF. The DNA for the CDR3 is TGCGCCAGCAGCCAAGAGGGGACTAGGGCCTACGAGCAGTACTTC.

The chain is built from TRBV4-1 and TRBJ1-1; 9 bases line up with TRBD1. Germline lookup yields CDR1 MGHRA and CDR2 YSYEKL. This CDR3 has 14 residues. The J segment lost 11 bases and the V segment lost 1 base, leaving 8 bases of the junction unmatched. DNA of the CDR3: TGCGCCAGCAGCCAAGTCCCGGGACAGGGTTGGGCTTTCTTT. Protein: CASSQVPGQGWAFF.